The TCR beta chain under discussion was sequenced for a study of blood T cell repertoires in COVID-19. About the research overall: Researchers got acute and convalescent COVID-19 samples from the United States, Italy and Spain. The cDNA or gDNA used as material had been derived from T cells, B-cell-depleted T cells, or PBMCs.

Authors' analysis steps: By means of reference gene primer amplification, nucleated cell counts were estimated. Profiled with immunoSEQ multiplex PCR; TCRdb holds only in-frame clones, not every one. The DNA gave D and trimming, while V, J and clone size come from that table. Here the sample spans roughly 72,000 clones, 82% being singletons. The CDR3 is 15 amino acids. The V end was cut by 2 bases, the J end by 0 bases, with 8 bases between. Germline V gives CDR1 MDHEN, CDR2 SYDVKM. This clone was counted only a few times. The sequence was obtained from a woman aged 80 or over with acute or convalescent COVID-19. The rearrangement links TRBV28 to TRBJ1-3; no clear D gene. The material sequenced was peripheral blood. Here the CDR3 reads CASSLAGNSGNTIYF. The CDR3 nucleotides read TGTGCCAGCAGTTTAGCCGGGAACTCTGGAAACACCATATATTTT. The full variable domain, completed using reference TRBV28 and TRBJ1-3, is DVKVTQSSRYLVKRTGEKVFLECVQDMDHENMFWYRQDPGLGLRLIYFSYDVKMKEKGDIPEGYSVSREKKERFSLILESASTNQTSMYLCASSLAGNSGNTIYFGEGSWLTVV.